Given below is one TCR beta chain in context. What it recognizes is unknown. Trimming pared 2 bases from V and 8 bases from J, leaving 9 bases between. The CDR3 is made up of 12 amino acids. Germline CDR1 is ENHRY and CDR2 is SYGVKD. These data originate in a study of cytomegalovirus exposure and HLA in healthy donors. Study details: As an earlier analysis found, some 180 million T cells yielded over 95 million unique TCR beta sequences. Study-wide points: Cytomegalovirus-associated TCR beta chains were listed, numbering approximately 150.

Primers included in the PCR were 60 Vbeta and 13 Jbeta primers. TCRdb keeps only in-frame clones here, not all; method: immunoSEQ multiplex PCR. The table has more than 50,000 clones, 77% seen once; the top ten hold approximately 2.3%. Source material: PBMCs. The TCR originated in a female donor in good health and CMV-seronegative. The rearrangement links TRBV10-3 to TRBJ1-1; D not resolved. The CDR3 reads CAISEAMREAFF. The CDR3 DNA sequence: TGTGCCATCAGTGAGGCGATGAGGGAAGCTTTCTTT.